This paragraph covers one TCR beta chain sequence. In the authors' methods: Reference gene primers were amplified, and this amplification served to estimate nucleated cell counts. The method was immunoSEQ multiplex PCR; TCRdb's version includes in-frame clones alone and lacks a portion of them. Clone size and V and J calls were adopted from that table, with D and trimming inferred from the DNA. The table shows around 6,400 clones, with around 84% occurring only once. V was clipped by 1 base and J by 4 bases; unmatched bases: 3. This CDR3 has 15 amino acids. Per the germline V gene, CDR1 is SGHDT and CDR2 is YYEEEE. The record originates from a study of blood T cell repertoires in COVID-19. Across the study: There were acute and convalescent COVID-19 samples, and they came from the United States, Italy and Spain. PBMCs, B-cell-depleted T cells, or T cells provided the cDNA or gDNA that made up the material.

Sequencing was carried out using peripheral blood. The J gene is TRBJ1-3, the V gene TRBV5-6, with 9 bases matching TRBD1. The receptor's source is a human donor with active COVID-19. The donor label of this sample is uncertain. CDR3 loop: CASSLTGGVGNTIYF. The DNA of the CDR3 is TGTGCCAGCAGCTTGACAGGGGGCGTCGGAAACACCATATATTTT. The full variable domain, with the rest looked up from reference TRBV5-6 and TRBJ1-3, is DAGVTQSPTHLIKTRGQQVTLRCSPKSGHDTVSWYQQALGQGPQFIFQYYEEEERQRGNFPDRFSGHQFPNYSSELNVNALLLGDSALYLCASSLTGGVGNTIYFGEGSWLTVV.